The 14 T cell receptor beta chains below were found in one sample sequenced in a study of PD-1 blockade in classical Hodgkin lymphoma. All the patients suffered relapse after autologous stem cell transplantation, and brentuximab vedotin exposure differed. Clones were sequenced by immunoSEQ multiplex PCR, and TCRdb holds only the in-frame ones, with some missing. Altogether tens of thousands of clones are present, about nine tenths being singletons, with the ten largest covering about 20%. This specimen consisted of peripheral blood mononuclear cells (PBMCs), obtained at baseline. The receptors stem from a human donor with classical Hodgkin lymphoma.

This chain uses TRBV18 with TRBJ1-2, with 9 bases identical to TRBD1. Germline-derived CDR1 and CDR2 are KGHSH and LQKENI. The CDR3 is 15 residues long. Trimming removed 3 bases from V and 5 bases from J; junction bases left unmatched: 7. For the CDR3, the DNA is TGTGCCAGCTCACCTCCCGGGACAGGGAGTTATGGCTACACCTTC. Translating gives CASSPPGTGSYGYTF.

The chain is built from TRBV6-4 and TRBJ2-7; D gene unclear. Between the trimmed V and J ends, which lost 2 bases and 3 bases, there was a span of 5 bases. The CDR3 sequence is 12 residues long. The V gene's germline CDR1 is MRHNA and CDR2 SNTAGT. The CDR3 loop reads CASSDVGYEQYF. The DNA for the CDR3 is TGTGCCAGCAGTGACGTGGGCTACGAGCAGTACTTC.

The rearrangement joins TRBV28 to TRBJ2-3; a possible D gene is TRBD2 (5 bases). CDR1 and CDR2 from the germline V gene are MDHEN and SYDVKM. V was clipped by 8 bases and J by 3 bases, with 9 bases between them. There are 12 residues in the CDR3. CDR3 protein: CASGEKTDTQYF. Here the CDR3 DNA reads TGTGCCAGCGGGGAGAAGACAGATACGCAGTATTTT.

This clone was counted once. V gene TRBV6-5 combines with J gene TRBJ2-1; 11 nucleotides line up with TRBD2. The trim removed 8 bases at V and 8 bases at J, leaving 11 bases unmatched. CDR3 size: 15 residues. Germline V lookup: CDR1 MNHEY, CDR2 SVGAGI. In nucleotides, the CDR3 is TGTGCCAGCGGGCTAACTAGCGGGAGTTTCGATGAGCAGTTCTTC. Protein sequence: CASGLTSGSFDEQFF.

This sequence joins TRBV5-1 and TRBJ2-2; 8 bases align to TRBD1. The V gene end was trimmed by 4 bases and the J gene end by 5 bases; junction bases not matched to a gene: 4. This CDR3 spans 14 amino acids. The germline gives CDR1 SGHRS, CDR2 YFSETQ. The CDR3 loop is CASSPTGATGELFF. The DNA for the CDR3 is TGCGCCAGCAGCCCGACAGGGGCAACCGGGGAGCTGTTTTTT.

The rearrangement joins TRBV5-5 to TRBJ2-6; no clear D. This CDR3 spans 14 amino acids. Germline assignment: CDR1 SGHKS and CDR2 YYEKEE (reference sequence). The V end was cut by 2 bases, the J end by 4 bases, with 7 bases between. CDR3 bases: TGTGCCAGCAGCTTTATGTCCGGGGCCAACGTCCTGACTTTC. It encodes CASSFMSGANVLTF. Together with reference TRBV5-5 and TRBJ2-6, the CDR3 gives the full variable domain: DAGVTQSPTHLIKTRGQQVTLRCSPISGHKSVSWYQQVLGQGPQFIFQYYEKEERGRGNFPDRFSARQFPNYSSELNVNALLLGDSALYLCASSFMSGANVLTFGAGSRLTVL.

This clone came up once. CDR3 region: CASSRGQGKEGSGANVLTF. The CDR3 region has the DNA TGTGCCAGCAGCCGCGGACAGGGGAAGGAGGGCTCTGGGGCCAACGTCCTGACTTTC. This sequence joins TRBV7-2 and TRBJ2-6, with 9 bases fitting TRBD1. With V trimmed by 5 bases and J by 0 bases, 11 bases remained unmatched. From germline, CDR1 is SGHTA and CDR2 FQGNSA. This CDR3 has 19 amino acids.

The chain is built from TRBV6-6 and TRBJ1-5; D remains ambiguous. The CDR3 covers 14 residues. Germline V CDR1 and CDR2: MNHNY, SVGAGI (reference sequence). The V end lost 6 bases, the J end lost 3 bases, and 12 bases lay between the germline ends. The CDR3 DNA is TGTGCCAGCAGAGCTGGAGCAGCCAATCAGCCCCAGCATTTT. Translation gives CASRAGAANQPQHF.

This chain uses TRBV4-1 with TRBJ2-7; a possible D gene is TRBD2 (5 bases). Trimming cost V 6 bases and J 0 bases, with 18 bases left between them. Germline-derived CDR1 and CDR2 are MGHRA and YSYEKL. CDR3 length: 16 amino acids. DNA of the CDR3: TGCGCCAGCAGTGGGAGTTTTGGCGGCTACTCCTACGAGCAGTACTTC. Protein product: CASSGSFGGYSYEQYF.

This chain links TRBV4-3 with TRBJ2-1; TRBD2 agrees at 11 bases. V trimming: 1 base; J trimming: 5 bases; junction bases outside the gene matches: 7. Germline lookup yields CDR1 LGHNA and CDR2 YSLEER. The CDR3 spans 17 residues. DNA of the CDR3: TGCGCCAGCAGCCAAGCGATTATGACTAGCGGGAACAATGAGCAGTTCTTC. This encodes CASSQAIMTSGNNEQFF.

This clone appeared a few times. The V call is TRBV30, the J call TRBJ1-1; D ambiguous. The CDR3 contains 12 residues. The germline V gene encodes CDR1 GTSNPN and CDR2 SVGIG (reference sequence). V was pared by 1 base and J by 11 bases, with 14 bases between. The CDR3 loop reads CAWSASPQQAFF. The DNA for the CDR3 is TGTGCCTGGAGTGCATCGCCCCAGCAGGCTTTCTTT.

The V gene is TRBV21-1, the J gene TRBJ2-1; the table calls TRBD1, which could not be checked here. TRBV21-1 is a known pseudogene. This CDR3 comprises 13 residues. The CDR3 loop reads CASRQGAGNEQFF. The CDR3 DNA sequence: TGTGCCAGCAGACAGGGAGCTGGCAATGAGCAGTTCTTC.

The genes are TRBV6-5 and TRBJ2-7; TRBD1 agrees at 12 bases. This CDR3 contains 16 residues. With V trimmed by 4 bases and J by 3 bases, 7 bases remained unmatched. Germline V CDR1 and CDR2: MNHEY, SVGAGI. CDR3 sequence: CASSFAGTGGIYEQYF. The CDR3 nucleotides read TGTGCCAGCAGTTTTGCCGGGACAGGGGGCATCTACGAGCAGTACTTC.

The V and J genes are TRBV5-6 and TRBJ1-4, with D perhaps TRBD1 (5 bases). Deletions cut 3 bases from V and 8 bases from J, with 14 bases between. The CDR3 runs 14 residues. In germline, CDR1 is SGHDT, CDR2 YYEEEE. The CDR3 sequence is CASSWDGSGEKLFF. CDR3 bases: TGTGCCAGCAGCTGGGACGGCTCCGGGGAAAAACTGTTTTTT.